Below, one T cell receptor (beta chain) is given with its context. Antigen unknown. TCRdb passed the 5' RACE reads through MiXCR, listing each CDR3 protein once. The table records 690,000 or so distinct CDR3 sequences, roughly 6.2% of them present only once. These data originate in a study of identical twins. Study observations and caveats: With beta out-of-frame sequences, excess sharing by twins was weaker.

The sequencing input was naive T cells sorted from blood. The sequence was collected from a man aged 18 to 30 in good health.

Here the CDR3 DNA reads TGTGCCAGCAGTTTAGGGCCCTTTATTGACAAAAATGGAAACTATGGCTACACCTTC. This sequence encodes CASSLGPFIDKNGNYGYTF. The rearrangement uses TRBV12-3 or TRBV12-4 and TRBJ1-2; D remains unclear. The CDR3 sequence is 19 residues long. V lost 1 base and J lost 2, with 23 bases in between.